The 22 T cell receptor beta chains in this list originate from one sample, sequenced in a study of blood T cell repertoires in COVID-19. Some clones are missing from TCRdb's copy, which holds only in-frame ones; the method was immunoSEQ multiplex PCR. The sample has over 250,000 clones, 75% to 90% seen once. Material: peripheral blood. The receptors originated from a woman aged 60-70 years with acute or convalescent COVID-19.

The chain couples TRBV5-4 to TRBJ1-6, with 7 bases that match TRBD1. J gave up 10 bases and V 4 bases, and 8 bases lay outside the gene matches. Germline assignment: CDR1 SGHNT and CDR2 YYREEE (reference sequence). CDR3 size: 14 residues. CDR3 residues: CASSQDRVESPLHF. CDR3 sequence (DNA): TGTGCCAGCAGCCAAGACAGGGTTGAATCACCCCTCCACTTT.

The chain uses TRBV3-1 (or the pseudogene TRBV3-2) and TRBJ2-2; 16 bases match TRBD2. The CDR3 consists of 18 residues. Germline CDR1 LGHDT, CDR2 YNNKEL (reference sequence). After removal of 3 bases from V and 3 bases from J, the junction contained 4 bases not matched to a gene. CDR3 sequence: CASSHPGLAGGDTGELFF. In DNA, the CDR3 is TGTGCCAGCAGCCACCCGGGACTAGCGGGGGGGGACACCGGGGAGCTGTTTTTT.

The chain is built from TRBV6-5 and TRBJ2-7, with D possibly being TRBD1 (6 bases). Germline V gene lookup returns CDR1 MNHEY and CDR2 SVGAGI. The CDR3 spans 14 residues. The ends were cut back, 1 base at V and 2 bases at J, with 9 bases in the middle. CDR3 bases: TGTGCCAGCAGTTACTATCCAGGGGCCTACGAGCAGTACTTC. Protein: CASSYYPGAYEQYF.

The CDR3 sequence: CASSYPISSLNTEAFF. CDR3 DNA: TGTGCCAGCAGTTACCCTATATCGAGCCTGAACACTGAAGCTTTCTTT. V is TRBV6-2 or TRBV6-3 and J is TRBJ1-1, with unresolved D. This CDR3 is 16 amino acids long. Trimming removed 2 bases at V and 0 bases at J, with 13 bases between. CDR1 MNHEY and CDR2 SVGEGT come from the germline V gene.

The gene calls are TRBV28 and TRBJ1-3; D unresolved. The V gene's germline CDR1 is MDHEN and CDR2 SYDVKM. The CDR3 loop spans 14 amino acids. Trimming took off 7 bases at V and 1 base at J, with 11 bases between the two ends. CDR3 in amino acids: CASTTGGSGNTIYF. CDR3 DNA: TGTGCCAGCACCACTGGCGGTTCTGGAAACACCATATATTTT.

The V gene is TRBV4-3, the J gene TRBJ1-2; 9 nucleotides agree with TRBD1. The CDR3 has 16 amino acids. Per germline, CDR1 LGHNA and CDR2 YSLEER. Unmatched junction bases numbered 6, after V lost 4 bases and J lost 0 bases. The CDR3 DNA follows: TGCGCCAGCAGCCCGCGACAGGGGGATCCTAACTATGGCTACACCTTC. Protein sequence: CASSPRQGDPNYGYTF.

This clone was counted only a few times. The chain joins TRBV11-2 to TRBJ1-1; no clear D. Per the germline V gene, CDR1 is SGHAT and CDR2 is FQNNGV. The length of the CDR3 is 13 residues. The V and J ends lost 5 bases and 4 bases respectively, with 11 bases between them. The CDR3 DNA is TGTGCCAGCAGCGTTTCGGTTTCCACTGAAGCTTTCTTT. Protein: CASSVSVSTEAFF.

The chain uses TRBV5-1 and TRBJ2-1; a possible D gene is TRBD2 (6 bases). Germline-derived CDR1 and CDR2 are SGHRS and YFSETQ. With 4 bases removed from V and 7 bases from J, the gap between germline ends came to 21 bases. This CDR3 has 16 amino acids. The CDR3 sequence: CASSATGLKLRNEQFF. CDR3 coding DNA: TGCGCCAGCAGCGCTACTGGACTAAAATTAAGGAATGAGCAGTTCTTC.

The chain employs TRBV5-4 and TRBJ2-1, with TRBD2 as a possible D gene (5 bases). The CDR3 extends over 14 amino acids. V lost 0 bases to trimming and J lost 5 bases, with 9 bases between them. The germline CDR1 and CDR2 sequences are SGHNT and YYREEE (reference sequence). The CDR3 DNA reads as TGTGCCAGCAGCTTGGTCTCCGGGAACAATGAGCAGTTCTTC. Translation gives CASSLVSGNNEQFF. The entire variable domain, with the rest obtained from reference TRBV5-4 and TRBJ2-1, is as follows: ETGVTQSPTHLIKTRGQQVTLRCSSQSGHNTVSWYQQALGQGPQFIFQYYREEENGRGNFPPRFSGLQFPNYSSELNVNALELDDSALYLCASSLVSGNNEQFFGPGTRLTVL.

This chain connects TRBV5-1 to TRBJ2-3, with D perhaps matching TRBD1 (6 bases). CDR1 SGHRS and CDR2 YFSETQ come from the germline V gene. Trimming took off 5 bases at V and 0 bases at J, with 16 bases between the two ends. This CDR3 contains 16 residues. The CDR3 nucleotides are TGCGCCAGCAGTCCGCCGGACAGTTCTAGCACAGATACGCAGTATTTT. Translated: CASSPPDSSSTDTQYF.

The rearrangement joins TRBV7-9 to TRBJ2-3; TRBD2 agrees at 8 bases. V was clipped by 8 bases and J by 0 bases; unmatched bases: 1. The CDR3 contains 13 residues. Germline-derived CDR1 and CDR2 are SEHNR and FQNEAQ (reference sequence). CDR3: CASPSGSTDTQYF. In DNA, the CDR3 is TGTGCCAGCCCTAGCGGGAGCACAGATACGCAGTATTTT.

There are a few counts of this clone. The V gene is TRBV19, the J gene TRBJ2-7; D might be TRBD2 (6 bases). The V and J ends lost 8 bases and 2 bases respectively, with 10 bases between them. This CDR3 contains 12 residues. Germline CDR1 reads LNHDA; CDR2 reads SQIVND (reference sequence). CDR3 sequence reads: CASAGRTYEQYF. The CDR3 bases are TGTGCCAGTGCGGGACGTACCTACGAGCAGTACTTC.

V is TRBV19 and J is TRBJ2-1; 9 nucleotides align to TRBD1. Germline-derived CDR1 and CDR2 are LNHDA and SQIVND (reference sequence). CDR3 size: 13 residues. The J segment lost 5 bases and the V segment lost 9 bases, leaving 5 bases of the junction unmatched. CDR3 nucleotide sequence: TGTGCCAGCCGGGACAGGGCGAACAATGAGCAGTTCTTC. Translated, it gives CASRDRANNEQFF.

The V gene is TRBV7-9, the J gene TRBJ2-5, with a tentative D call TRBD1 (5 bases). Per germline, CDR1 SEHNR and CDR2 FQNEAQ (reference sequence). The CDR3 has 15 residues. Between the trimmed V and J ends, which lost 2 bases and 3 bases, there was a span of 13 bases. The CDR3 region has the DNA TGTGCCAGCAGCTTACCGCCAGGGTATGAAGAGACCCAGTACTTC. Protein: CASSLPPGYEETQYF.

J is TRBJ1-2 and V is TRBV6-5, with D perhaps TRBD1 (5 bases). Trimming pared 5 bases from V and 1 base from J, leaving 14 bases between. The V gene's germline CDR1 is MNHEY and CDR2 SVGAGI. There are 15 residues in the CDR3. CDR3 nucleotides: TGTGCCAGCAGTCTACAGGCACAGATTAACTATGGCTACACCTTC. Amino acids: CASSLQAQINYGYTF.

As concerns this clone: The same CDR3 arises from other DNA sequences in this sample as well. The chain carries TRBV6-5 and TRBJ1-1, with D possibly matching TRBD1 (6 bases). Germline CDR1 MNHEY, CDR2 SVGAGI. The V and J ends lost 2 bases and 2 bases respectively, with 6 bases between them. There are 13 residues in the CDR3. The CDR3 loop is CASSYGTNTEAFF. For the CDR3, the DNA is TGTGCCAGCAGTTACGGGACAAACACTGAAGCTTTCTTT.

V usage is TRBV15 and J usage is TRBJ2-7; D is possibly TRBD2 (6 bases). V lost 4 bases to trimming and J lost 5 bases, with 12 bases between them. Per germline, CDR1 LNHNV and CDR2 YYDKDF (reference sequence). The CDR3 length is 13 residues. DNA of the CDR3: TGTGCCACCAGCAACGCCGGAGGGAACGAGCAGTACTTC. Protein: CATSNAGGNEQYF.

Remarks on this clone: The same CDR3 can be traced to other DNA sequences in this sample. The chain links TRBV7-3 to TRBJ1-1; possible D gene TRBD1, 5 bases. CDR1 and CDR2 (germline): SGHTA, FQGTGA. V gave up 2 bases and J gave up 4 bases, with 8 bases separating them. CDR3 length: 13 residues. The CDR3 protein is CASSLSGGTEAFF. The CDR3 nucleotides read TGTGCCAGCAGCTTATCGGGGGGCACTGAAGCTTTCTTT.

The chain joins TRBV6-5 to TRBJ2-3; TRBD2 matches at 7 bases. V shed 5 bases and J 3 bases; nucleotides not matched to a gene: 5. The CDR3 is made up of 14 amino acids. Per the germline V gene, CDR1 is MNHEY and CDR2 is SVGAGI. The CDR3 loop reads CASSTGGETDTQYF. For the CDR3, the DNA is TGTGCCAGCAGTACGGGAGGAGAAACAGATACGCAGTATTTT.

The CDR3 here is CASTVSGGAKAVSTKQYF. The CDR3 DNA is TGTGCCAGCACCGTGTCCGGGGGGGCTAAGGCCGTATCTACGAAGCAGTACTTC. V gene TRBV5-4 combines with J gene TRBJ2-7, with TRBD2 matching over 8 bases. CDR1 is SGHNT and CDR2 is YYREEE in the germline V gene (reference sequence). V shed 6 bases and J 8 bases; nucleotides not matched to a gene: 25. There are 18 residues in the CDR3.

This chain uses TRBV19 with TRBJ2-7, with D unclear. Germline lookup yields CDR1 LNHDA and CDR2 SQIVND (reference sequence). With 6 bases removed from V and 0 bases from J, the gap between germline ends came to 12 bases. This CDR3 has 14 residues. The CDR3 loop reads CASRAQADSYEQYF. The CDR3 DNA sequence: TGTGCCAGTAGAGCCCAGGCCGACTCCTACGAGCAGTACTTC.

This clone has only one observation. The V call is TRBV27, the J call TRBJ2-6; 10 bases are a match to TRBD2. Germline CDR1 reads MNHEY; CDR2 reads SMNVEV (reference sequence). The ends lost 7 bases at V and 0 bases at J; junction bases unmatched: 6. The CDR3 length is 17 residues. The CDR3 here is CASKALAGFSGANVLTF. The CDR3 DNA sequence: TGTGCCAGCAAGGCACTAGCGGGGTTCTCTGGGGCCAACGTCCTGACTTTC.